This T cell receptor (beta chain) originates from a study of control samples from healthy donors and cancer patients (dated by TCRdb to about 2020). The method behind the library was the immunoSEQ multiplex PCR assay. In its TCRdb copy, this immuneACCESS table keeps in-frame sequences only and misses some clones. Where compared with another copy, unresolved V genes explain less than half of these, and the others have no known cause. This sample comprises about 150,000 clones, roughly 94% of them detected only once. The ten largest clones capture about 5.2% of the sample. A remark on this clone: Its antigen has not been determined. The sample holds no much larger clone one base away, and base qualities are not on file.

From its cysteine to its phenylalanine, the CDR3 spans 13 amino acids. Only the CDR3 portion is preserved as DNA: 39 bases, with reading frame beginning at the first base. The V and J ends are trimmed by 6 bases and 4 bases, leaving 15 bases between them. Taken from the germline V gene, the CDR1 and CDR2 loops are SQVTM and ANQGSEA. This clonotype originated in a man aged 35 to 55 in good health. Sequenced material: blood. Rearrangement joined TRBV29-1 to TRBJ1-2, with the D gene not clear enough to name. The CDR3 region: CSVKEQLLYGYTF. The sequence in DNA is TGCAGCGTGAAGGAACAGTTACTCTATGGCTACACCTTC. Full variable domain (CDR3 extended with the reference TRBV29-1 and TRBJ1-2 proteins): SAVISQKPSRDICQRGTSLTIQCQVDSQVTMMFWYRQQPGQSLTLIATANQGSEATYESGFVIDKFPISRPNLTFSTLTVSNMSPEDSSIYLCSVKEQLLYGYTFGSGTRLTVV.